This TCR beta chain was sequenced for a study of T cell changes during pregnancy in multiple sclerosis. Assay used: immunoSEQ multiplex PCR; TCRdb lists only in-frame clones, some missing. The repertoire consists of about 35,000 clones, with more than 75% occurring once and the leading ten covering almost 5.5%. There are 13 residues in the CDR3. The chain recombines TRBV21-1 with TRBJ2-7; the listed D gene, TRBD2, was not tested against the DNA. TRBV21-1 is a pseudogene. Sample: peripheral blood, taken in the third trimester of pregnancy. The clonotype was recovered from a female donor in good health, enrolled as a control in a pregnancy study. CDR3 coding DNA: TGTGCCAGCAGCAAAGCGGGGGGAGCGGGAGACCCTTTC. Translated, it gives CASSKAGGAGDPF.